Sequencing of this T cell receptor (beta chain) was carried out in a study of memory CD4+ T cells and cytomegalovirus serostatus. General study findings and limits: Each of some 67 CMV-associated TCRbeta sequences occurred in one to five individuals.

The length of the CDR3 is 14 residues. The germline V gene encodes CDR1 SEHNR and CDR2 FQNEAQ (reference sequence). J lost 7 bases, V lost 9 bases, and 5 bases had no gene match. The sort gate was single viable CD3+CD4+CD8-CD45RO+ cells for memory CD4+ T cells. Serum IgG to CMV pp150, pp28, p38 and p52 defined serostatus. Details on this clone: As yet, its antigen is unknown.

Original methodology: After removing out-of-frame reads, around 2 million distinct TCRbeta sequences remained. The protocol was immunoSEQ multiplex PCR, while the TCRdb copy is restricted to in-frame clones and leaves out a portion. That table is the source of V, J and clone size, and D and trimming were worked out from the DNA. Of some 56,000 clones in the sample, roughly 80% were seen once. Sequences were obtained from memory CD4+ T cells from blood. V usage is TRBV7-9 and J usage is TRBJ2-3, with TRBD2 matching 15 bases. The clonotype was recovered from an adult in good health and CMV-seronegative. In DNA, the CDR3 is TGTGCCAGTCTCGGACTAGCGGGGGGGAATACGCAGTATTTT. It codes for CASLGLAGGNTQYF.